These 14 T cell receptor beta chains were all obtained from the same sample, sequenced in a study of cytomegalovirus exposure and HLA in healthy donors. The PCR contained 60 Vbeta and 13 Jbeta primers. Assay: immunoSEQ multiplex PCR; the TCRdb copy retains only in-frame clones and omits some. The sample lists roughly 140,000 clones; around 10% were seen once. The sample comprised PBMCs. The receptor set was obtained from a male donor in good health and CMV-seronegative.

V gene TRBV6-6 combines with J gene TRBJ1-2; 11 nucleotides align to TRBD1. The CDR3 has 14 amino acids. Germline CDR1 reads MNHNY; CDR2 reads SVGAGI (reference sequence). J gave up 8 bases and V 2 bases, and 4 bases lay outside the gene matches. The CDR3 protein is CASSYRDRGSGYTF. CDR3 nucleotides: TGTGCCAGCAGTTACCGGGACAGGGGGTCCGGCTACACCTTC.

The rearrangement joins TRBV28 to TRBJ2-7; D is uncertain. The CDR3 consists of 13 residues. Germline CDR1 reads MDHEN; CDR2 reads SYDVKM. V gave up 5 bases and J gave up 5 bases, with 13 bases separating them. CDR3 DNA: TGTGCCAGCAGTCTAGGATTGGCCCACGAGCAGTACTTC. It specifies CASSLGLAHEQYF.

Note on this clone: The junction differs from germline at one of its ends, possibly a read error. The chain joins TRBV7-9 to TRBJ2-2; 10 bases are a match to TRBD1. The germline CDR1 and CDR2 sequences are SEHNR and FQNEAQ (reference sequence). The CDR3 totals 16 residues. The CDR3: CASSVMGQGNAGELFF. CDR3 coding DNA: TGTGCCAGCAGCGTGATGGGACAGGGGAACGCCGGGGAGCTGTTTTTT. The full variable domain, with the rest looked up from reference TRBV7-9 and TRBJ2-2, is DTGVSQNPRHKITKRGQNVTFRCDPISEHNRLYWYRQTLGQGPEFLTYFQNEAQLEKSRLLSDRFSAERPKGSFSTLEIQRTEQGDSAMYLCASSVMGQGNAGELFFGEGSRLTVL.

Points on this clone: At one of its ends the junction is not consistent with the germline gene, which may arise from a read error. Different DNA sequences within this sample yield the same CDR3. The chain has TRBV9 and TRBJ1-1, with no clear D. Germline V gene lookup returns CDR1 SGDLS and CDR2 YYNGEE. The CDR3 sequence is 15 residues long. The CDR3 is CASSEVQRTNTEAFF. The CDR3 bases are TGTGCCAGTAGCGAGGTACAGAGAACGAACACTGAAGCTTTCTTT.

This clone was counted only a few times. This rearrangement joins TRBV7-9 to TRBJ2-3, with 8 positions matching TRBD2. The V and J ends lost 4 bases and 3 bases, in that order; junction bases with no gene match: 18. CDR3 size: 19 residues. CDR1 and CDR2 (germline): SEHNR, FQNEAQ (reference sequence). CDR3 amino acids: CASSSFPFSGKWGTDTQYF. As DNA, the CDR3 is TGTGCCAGCAGCTCCTTTCCTTTTAGCGGGAAATGGGGGACAGATACGCAGTATTTT.

The V gene is TRBV11-3, the J gene TRBJ2-1, with 8 bases aligning to TRBD2. The germline V gene has CDR1 SGHNT and CDR2 YENEEA. V was pared by 1 base and J by 5 bases, with 7 bases of the junction left unmatched. This CDR3 has 16 amino acids. CDR3 in amino acids: CASSLGVAGGNNEQFF. CDR3 coding DNA: TGTGCCAGCAGCTTAGGGGTGGCGGGGGGAAACAATGAGCAGTTCTTC.

In the case of this clone: This CDR3 is also generated by other DNA sequences in the sample. J is TRBJ1-2 and V is TRBV7-2; TRBD1 agrees at 7 bases. The CDR3 covers 14 residues. Unmatched junction bases numbered 2, after V lost 1 base and J lost 3 bases. Germline V CDR1 and CDR2: SGHTA, FQGNSA. The CDR3 spells CASSLVTGDYGYTF. Written as DNA, the CDR3 is TGTGCCAGCAGCTTAGTCACAGGGGACTATGGCTACACCTTC.

J is TRBJ2-3 and V is TRBV5-1, with 8 nucleotides matching TRBD2. Trimming at V came to 4 bases and at J to 1 base, leaving 5 bases not matched to a gene. The length of the CDR3 is 15 residues. Germline V lookup: CDR1 SGHRS, CDR2 YFSETQ. CDR3 amino acids: CASSRSGTRTDTQYF. DNA of the CDR3: TGCGCCAGCAGCCGTAGCGGGACACGCACAGATACGCAGTATTTT.

The V gene is TRBV6-5, the J gene TRBJ2-5; 13 nucleotides match TRBD2. Losses at the gene ends were 4 bases for V and 0 bases for J; bases not matched to a gene: 2. The germline gives CDR1 MNHEY, CDR2 SVGAGI. The CDR3 loop spans 16 amino acids. CDR3 coding DNA: TGTGCCAGCAGTTGGGGACTAGCGGGGCACCAAGAGACCCAGTACTTC. It specifies CASSWGLAGHQETQYF.

The chain couples TRBV7-3 to TRBJ2-3; 7 bases line up with TRBD2. V lost 1 base, J lost 2 bases, and 6 bases stayed unmatched. The CDR3 consists of 16 residues. Germline CDR1 and CDR2: SGHTA and FQGTGA. The CDR3 region is CASSLMAGESTDTQYF. For the CDR3, the DNA is TGTGCCAGCAGCTTAATGGCGGGAGAGTCCACAGATACGCAGTATTTT. Using reference TRBV7-3 and TRBJ2-3 for the parts outside the CDR3, the full variable domain is GAGVSQTPSNKVTEKGKYVELRCDPISGHTALYWYRQSLGQGPEFLIYFQGTGAADDSGLPNDRFFAVRPEGSVSTLKIQRTERGDSAVYLCASSLMAGESTDTQYFGPGTRLTVL.

V gene TRBV9 combines with J gene TRBJ1-2; D is possibly TRBD1 (5 bases). Germline loops: CDR1 SGDLS, CDR2 YYNGEE. Between the trimmed V and J ends, which lost 0 bases and 4 bases, there was a span of 10 bases. This CDR3 comprises 14 residues. The CDR3 here is CASSVGRASYGYTF. In DNA form, the CDR3 reads TGTGCCAGCAGCGTAGGCAGGGCCTCCTATGGCTACACCTTC.

A few counts support this clone. CDR3 amino acids: CASRPGSGEMNTEAFF. The CDR3 DNA is TGTGCCAGCAGACCCGGCAGTGGAGAAATGAACACTGAAGCTTTCTTT. V gene TRBV11-2 combines with J gene TRBJ1-1; D is uncertain. The V gene lost 6 bases and the J gene lost 0 bases, with 17 bases spanning the gap. Germline V CDR1 and CDR2: SGHAT, FQNNGV. The CDR3 totals 16 residues.

CDR3 coding DNA: TGTGCCAGCAGCTTGCGGGACAGGGGATACAATGAGCAGTTCTTC. It yields the protein CASSLRDRGYNEQFF. The V call is TRBV5-8, the J call TRBJ2-1, with 10 bases lining up with TRBD1. The CDR3 sequence is 15 residues long. Germline CDR1 and CDR2: SGHTS and YDEGEE. The V gene end was trimmed by 1 base and the J gene end by 4 bases; junction bases not matched to a gene: 2.

The rearrangement uses TRBV10-3 and TRBJ2-7, with 8 bases that match TRBD1. Germline trimming cut 2 bases from V and 3 bases from J; bases unmatched to any gene: 6. The CDR3 runs 15 residues. From germline, CDR1 is ENHRY and CDR2 SYGVKD. The CDR3 spells CAISEPGQGFYEQYF. Written as DNA, the CDR3 is TGTGCCATCAGTGAGCCAGGACAGGGTTTCTACGAGCAGTACTTC.